The 15 T cell receptor beta chains below all came from one sample that was sequenced in a study of T cells after yellow fever vaccination. Each CDR3 protein gets one entry after TCRdb re-called the 5' RACE reads with MiXCR. The repertoire holds over 300,000 distinct CDR3 sequences, with roughly 3.9% as singletons. Sequencing was performed on PBMCs, taken 5 days after the yellow fever booster vaccination. All receptors derive from a man aged 18 to 30 who received the YFV17D yellow fever vaccine.

The V and J genes are TRBV6-5 and TRBJ1-1; tentatively, D is TRBD1 (6 bases). Germline values: CDR1 MNHEY, CDR2 SVGAGI. The CDR3 is 14 residues long. Trimming took off 7 bases at V and 1 base at J, with 13 bases between the two ends. CDR3: CASNQQGGNTEAFF. Here the CDR3 DNA reads TGTGCCAGCAACCAACAGGGCGGGAACACTGAAGCTTTCTTT.

This clonotype was seen ten or more times. The chain has TRBV11-2 and TRBJ1-5, with D hard to call. In germline, CDR1 is SGHAT, CDR2 FQNNGV. This CDR3 has 12 amino acids. Trimming left V 4 bases short and J 6 bases short, with 7 bases between. The CDR3 coding sequence is TGTGCCAGCAGCTCCGAAGGTCAGCCCCAGCATTTT. It specifies CASSSEGQPQHF.

The V and J genes are TRBV7-8 and TRBJ1-5; D is uncertain. The V and J ends lost 5 bases and 0 bases respectively, with 8 bases between them. CDR3 length equals 14 residues. The germline V gene encodes CDR1 SGHVS and CDR2 FQNEAQ. The CDR3 spells CASSQIDSNQPQHF. CDR3 nucleotide sequence: TGTGCCAGCAGCCAAATTGATAGCAATCAGCCCCAGCATTTT.

This clonotype was counted only a few times. This rearrangement joins TRBV7-9 to TRBJ1-2; perhaps TRBD1 as D (6 bases). Per the germline V gene, CDR1 is SEHNR and CDR2 is FQNEAQ (reference sequence). Deletions cut 1 base from V and 4 bases from J, with 10 bases between. The CDR3 sequence is 14 residues long. The DNA of the CDR3 is TGTGCCAGCAGCTTAGGGGGGGCAGTCTATGGCTACACCTTC. It is translated as CASSLGGAVYGYTF.

Ten or more counts support this clonotype. The V gene is TRBV11-2, the J gene TRBJ2-5; TRBD1 agrees at 7 bases. After removal of 5 bases from V and 5 bases from J, the junction contained 11 bases not matched to a gene. This CDR3 spans 15 amino acids. Germline V gene sequence: CDR1 SGHAT, CDR2 FQNNGV. In DNA, the CDR3 is TGTGCCAGCAGCCTGCCAGGGGGTGTATTCGAGACCCAGTACTTC. Translated: CASSLPGGVFETQYF.

In its sample, this clonotype was seen many times. The CDR3 protein is CSARSWNTQYF. In DNA, the CDR3 is TGCAGTGCTAGATCCTGGAATACGCAGTATTTT. The V and J genes are TRBV20-1 and TRBJ2-3; the D is unclear. The CDR3 runs to 11 residues. V shed 2 bases and J shed 7 bases, with 7 bases lying between them. CDR1 is DFQATT, CDR2 SNEGSKA, per germline (reference sequence).

This clonotype was seen at least ten times. This chain links TRBV5-1 with TRBJ2-1; D gene ambiguous. This CDR3 spans 15 amino acids. V gave up 0 bases and J gave up 4 bases, with 11 bases separating them. CDR1 is SGHRS, CDR2 YFSETQ, per germline. The DNA for the CDR3 is TGCGCCAGCAGCTTGGGGCGTGGGCTTTACAATGAGCAGTTCTTC. Its protein is CASSLGRGLYNEQFF. Looking up the rest from reference TRBV5-1 and TRBJ2-1 gives the full variable domain: KAGVTQTPRYLIKTRGQQVTLSCSPISGHRSVSWYQQTPGQGLQFLFEYFSETQRNKGNFPGRFSGRQFSNSRSEMNVSTLELGDSALYLCASSLGRGLYNEQFFGPGTRLTVL.

The gene calls are TRBV7-2 and TRBJ1-1; 10 bases fit TRBD1. V was clipped by 11 bases and J by 1 base; unmatched bases: 10. CDR1 and CDR2 (germline): SGHTA, FQGNSA. The CDR3 is made up of 15 amino acids. CDR3 amino acids: CAGRRQGAPNTEAFF. CDR3 DNA: TGTGCCGGGAGAAGACAGGGGGCCCCGAACACTGAAGCTTTCTTT.

This clonotype occurred a few times. V is TRBV7-2 and J is TRBJ1-6; D gene ambiguous. Trimming cost V 3 bases and J 13 bases, with 13 bases left between them. Germline V lookup: CDR1 SGHTA, CDR2 FQGNSA. CDR3 length: 13 amino acids. This CDR3 reads CASSFTPGGPLHF. The CDR3, as DNA: TGTGCCAGCAGCTTTACTCCCGGTGGTCCCCTCCACTTT.

The J gene is TRBJ2-3, the V gene TRBV9; 9 bases map to TRBD2. Trimming cost V 3 bases and J 8 bases; bases outside gene matches: 7. The CDR3 loop spans 14 amino acids. The germline CDR1 and CDR2 sequences are SGDLS and YYNGEE. In nucleotides, the CDR3 is TGTGCCAGCAGCGACGCCGGGACTAGCTTTACGCAGTATTTT. This codes for CASSDAGTSFTQYF.

In its sample, this clonotype was seen a few times. The gene calls are TRBV18 and TRBJ2-2; 7 nucleotides align to TRBD2. The CDR3 length is 16 residues. The V and J ends lost 3 bases and 0 bases, in that order; junction bases with no gene match: 4. Germline V gene data show CDR1 as KGHSH and CDR2 as LQKENI. The CDR3 here is CASSPYLAANTGELFF. DNA for the CDR3: TGTGCCAGCTCACCCTATCTAGCGGCGAACACCGGGGAGCTGTTTTTT.

The sample holds a few counts of this clonotype. The chain couples TRBV9 to TRBJ2-2, with 9 bases fitting TRBD2. The germline V gene has CDR1 SGDLS and CDR2 YYNGEE. V lost 2 bases and J lost 5; bases outside the gene matches: 4. The CDR3 runs 15 residues. CDR3: CASSVVRGGTGELFF. The CDR3 DNA reads as TGTGCCAGCAGCGTGGTGCGGGGGGGTACCGGGGAGCTGTTTTTT.

This clonotype was picked up many times. The chain combines TRBV5-4 with TRBJ1-2, with 10 bases matching TRBD1. This CDR3 is built from 16 residues. The germline V gene has CDR1 SGHNT and CDR2 YYREEE (reference sequence). V trimming: 4 bases; J trimming: 2 bases; junction bases outside the gene matches: 8. The CDR3 region is CASSEPGQGINYGYTF. CDR3 nucleotides: TGTGCCAGCAGCGAACCGGGACAGGGGATAAACTATGGCTACACCTTC.

There are a few counts of this clonotype. J is TRBJ2-7 and V is TRBV11-2; 10 nucleotides align to TRBD1. The germline CDR1 and CDR2 sequences are SGHAT and FQNNGV. V shed 3 bases, J shed 0 bases, and the junction held 2 bases outside the gene matches. The CDR3 has 15 residues. The CDR3 loop reads CASSFWTGGSYEQYF. The DNA of the CDR3 is TGTGCCAGCAGCTTCTGGACAGGGGGCTCCTACGAGCAGTACTTC.

This clonotype was seen repeatedly, ten times or more. The chain carries TRBV5-1 and TRBJ1-6; perhaps TRBD1 as D (5 bases). This CDR3 comprises 14 residues. The V gene lost 2 bases and the J gene lost 10 bases, with 13 bases spanning the gap. Germline V lookup: CDR1 SGHRS, CDR2 YFSETQ. The CDR3 loop reads CASSFSTGQSPLHF. DNA for the CDR3: TGCGCCAGCAGCTTTTCTACAGGTCAGTCACCCCTCCACTTT.